These 6 T cell receptor beta chains share one sample of origin, sequenced in a study of identical twins. One entry per CDR3 protein results from TCRdb running MiXCR on the 5' RACE reads. The sample has approximately 410,000 distinct CDR3 sequences, 18% seen once. Sequencing was done on a sample of naive T cells sorted from blood. All receptors come from a man aged 50 or older in good health.

This clonotype has only a few counts. This chain joins TRBV19 and TRBJ2-1, with TRBD2 matching 7 bases. The CDR3 loop spans 16 amino acids. Germline CDR1 LNHDA, CDR2 SQIVND (reference sequence). The V segment lost 4 bases and the J segment 4 bases; nucleotides outside the gene matches: 10. The CDR3 region has the DNA TGTGCCAGTAGTAACCGGGACTACCAGATTTACAATGAGCAGTTCTTC. It specifies CASSNRDYQIYNEQFF.

The chain is built from TRBV19 and TRBJ1-1, with TRBD1 matching 11 bases. The germline gives CDR1 LNHDA, CDR2 SQIVND (reference sequence). CDR3 length: 15 amino acids. V lost 9 bases and J lost 1; bases outside the gene matches: 7. The CDR3 loop is CASRDRGDTNTEAFF. DNA for the CDR3: TGTGCCAGCCGGGACAGGGGGGATACGAACACTGAAGCTTTCTTT.

This clonotype was recorded at least ten times. This chain connects TRBV28 to TRBJ1-1; D is unresolved. This CDR3 is 13 amino acids long. Trimming removed 3 bases at V and 4 bases at J, with 9 bases between. Looked up from germline, CDR1 is MDHEN and CDR2 is SYDVKM. This CDR3 reads CASSFSWSTEAFF. As DNA, the CDR3 is TGTGCCAGCAGTTTTTCGTGGAGCACTGAAGCTTTCTTT. Full variable domain (remainder filled in from reference TRBV28 and TRBJ1-1): DVKVTQSSRYLVKRTGEKVFLECVQDMDHENMFWYRQDPGLGLRLIYFSYDVKMKEKGDIPEGYSVSREKKERFSLILESASTNQTSMYLCASSFSWSTEAFFGQGTRLTVV.

This clonotype was detected ten times or more. The V gene is TRBV10-1, the J gene TRBJ1-2, with a tentative D call TRBD1 (5 bases). This CDR3 is 12 amino acids long. With 0 bases removed from V and 6 bases from J, the gap between germline ends came to 5 bases. CDR1 is WNHNN, CDR2 SYGVQD, per germline (reference sequence). In DNA, the CDR3 is TGCGCCAGCAGTGAGTCAGGGGATGGCTACACCTTC. Translated: CASSESGDGYTF.

J is TRBJ2-7 and V is TRBV12-3 or TRBV12-4, with D uncertain. The CDR3 extends over 15 amino acids. Trimming stripped 5 bases from V and 3 bases from J, with 17 bases between. CDR3 residues: CASSASRLPHYEQYF. Written as DNA, the CDR3 is TGTGCCAGCAGTGCAAGTAGGTTGCCGCACTACGAGCAGTACTTC.

In this sample, this clonotype turned up many times. This sequence joins TRBV6-5 and TRBJ2-1; D perhaps matches TRBD2 (5 bases). V lost 4 bases and J lost 1, with 11 bases in between. Germline CDR1 is MNHEY and CDR2 is SVGAGI. This CDR3 spans 15 amino acids. The CDR3 sequence is CASSFREASYNEQFF. In DNA form, the CDR3 reads TGTGCCAGCAGTTTTCGGGAAGCGTCCTACAATGAGCAGTTCTTC.